The 5 T cell receptor beta chains listed next were all sequenced from one sample in a study of post-analysis software for immune sequencing data. General observations from the study: Patients carried five TRBV segments more frequently than controls did, and TRBV5-6, TRBV5-1 and TRBV20-1 were among them.

TCR beta libraries were prepared from cDNA with unique molecular identifiers. TCRdb redid the calling of the PCR reads with MiXCR, one entry per CDR3 protein. Of about 210,000 distinct CDR3 sequences detected, 29% appear once; the ten largest clones hold around 3.2%. These receptors are not linked to any known antigen. The sample taken for sequencing was blood. The receptors come from a girl younger than 18 with multiple sclerosis.

The gene calls are TRBV5-1 and TRBJ2-3, with 8 bases matching TRBD1. This CDR3 spans 16 amino acids. CDR1 is SGHRS, CDR2 YFSETQ, per germline. The J segment lost 8 bases and the V segment lost 0 bases, leaving 11 bases of the junction unmatched. In DNA, the CDR3 is TGCGCCAGCAGCTTGGCCGGGGGACAGGTGGCGGGTACGCAGTATTTT. Its translation: CASSLAGGQVAGTQYF. Looking up the rest from reference TRBV5-1 and TRBJ2-3 gives the full variable domain: KAGVTQTPRYLIKTRGQQVTLSCSPISGHRSVSWYQQTPGQGLQFLFEYFSETQRNKGNFPGRFSGRQFSNSRSEMNVSTLELGDSALYLCASSLAGGQVAGTQYFGPGTRLTVL.

The gene calls are TRBV21-1 and TRBJ2-1; the table's D call TRBD1 went unverified against the DNA. TRBV21-1 is classified as a pseudogene. This CDR3 has 18 residues. The CDR3 region is CASSSRLWRLLWYNEQFF. DNA of the CDR3: TGTGCCAGCAGCTCCCGATTATGGCGGTTGTTATGGTACAATGAGCAGTTCTTC.

This clonotype was seen more than once but under ten times. A much bigger clone sits one base away, suggesting this may be a read error. The V call is TRBV29-1, the J call TRBJ2-3; possibly TRBD1 or TRBD2 for D (5 bases each). Germline CDR1 reads SQVTM; CDR2 reads ANQGSEA. This CDR3 has 12 residues. The CDR3 DNA reads TGCAGCGTTGGAGAGGGCACAGGTACGCAGTATTTT. Translating gives CSVGEGTGTQYF.

This clonotype appeared a few times. The chain has TRBV7-9 and TRBJ2-7, with a possible D match to TRBD1 (6 bases). CDR3 length equals 13 residues. V dropped 5 bases and J dropped 7 bases, with 15 bases sitting between them. CDR1 SEHNR and CDR2 FQNEAQ come from the germline V gene (reference sequence). CDR3 region: CASSVPGTIEQYF. The CDR3 coding sequence is TGTGCCAGCAGCGTCCCCGGGACAATAGAGCAGTACTTC.

In its sample, this clonotype was seen many times. The CDR3: CSARPFTEFSTDTQYF. The CDR3 nucleotides read TGCAGTGCTCGACCCTTCACAGAGTTTAGCACAGATACGCAGTATTTT. The gene calls are TRBV20-1 and TRBJ2-3; D remains unclear. CDR3 size: 16 residues. Trimming stripped 5 bases from V and 0 bases from J, with 18 bases between. Germline CDR1 and CDR2: DFQATT and SNEGSKA (reference sequence).